The entry below describes one TCR beta chain. This CDR3 is built from 14 residues. Germline V gives CDR1 LNHDA, CDR2 SQIVND (reference sequence). V was cut by 6 bases and J by 1 base, with 12 bases left in between. The data are from a study of blood T cell repertoires in COVID-19. Across the study: Sites in the United States, Italy and Spain provided acute and convalescent COVID-19 samples. Sources were T cells, B-cell-depleted T cells, or PBMCs; the material itself was cDNA or gDNA.

Original methodology: For nucleated cells, counts were estimated from reference gene primer amplification. TCRdb's copy holds only in-frame clones and misses some; the assay was immunoSEQ multiplex PCR. D and trimming were read from the DNA, whereas the V and J calls and clone size are those reported in that table. Of about 190,000 clones in the sample, roughly four fifths were seen once. Source material: peripheral blood. This receptor was taken from a man aged 50-59 years who had recovered from COVID-19. The V gene is TRBV19, the J gene TRBJ1-1, with D perhaps TRBD1 (5 bases). This CDR3 is CASRRGMGNTEAFF. The CDR3 nucleotides are TGTGCCAGTAGGCGGGGCATGGGGAACACTGAAGCTTTCTTT.